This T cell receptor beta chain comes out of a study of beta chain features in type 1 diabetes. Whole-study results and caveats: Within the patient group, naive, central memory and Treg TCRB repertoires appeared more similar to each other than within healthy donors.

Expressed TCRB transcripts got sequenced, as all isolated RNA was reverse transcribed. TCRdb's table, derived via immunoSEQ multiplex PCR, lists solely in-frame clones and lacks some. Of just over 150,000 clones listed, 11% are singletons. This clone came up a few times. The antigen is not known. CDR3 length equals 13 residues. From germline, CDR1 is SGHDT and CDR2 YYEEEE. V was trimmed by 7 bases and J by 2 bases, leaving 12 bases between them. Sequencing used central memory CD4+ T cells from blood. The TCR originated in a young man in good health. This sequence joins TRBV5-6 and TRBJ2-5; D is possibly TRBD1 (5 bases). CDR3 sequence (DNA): TGTGCCAGCCACATAGGGGTACAAGAGACCCAGTACTTC. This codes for CASHIGVQETQYF.